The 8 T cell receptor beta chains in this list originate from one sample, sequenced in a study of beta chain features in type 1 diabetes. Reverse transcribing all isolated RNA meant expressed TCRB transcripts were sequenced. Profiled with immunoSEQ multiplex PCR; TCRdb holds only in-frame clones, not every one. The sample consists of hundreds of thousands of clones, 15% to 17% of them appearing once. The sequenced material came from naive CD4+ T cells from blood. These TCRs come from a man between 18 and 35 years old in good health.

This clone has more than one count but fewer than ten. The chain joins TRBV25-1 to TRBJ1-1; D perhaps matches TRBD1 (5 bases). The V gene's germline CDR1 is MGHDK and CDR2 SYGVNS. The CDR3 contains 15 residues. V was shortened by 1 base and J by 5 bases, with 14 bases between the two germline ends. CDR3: CASSEFQGRGTEAFF. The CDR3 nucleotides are TGTGCCAGCAGTGAATTTCAGGGTCGGGGGACTGAAGCTTTCTTT.

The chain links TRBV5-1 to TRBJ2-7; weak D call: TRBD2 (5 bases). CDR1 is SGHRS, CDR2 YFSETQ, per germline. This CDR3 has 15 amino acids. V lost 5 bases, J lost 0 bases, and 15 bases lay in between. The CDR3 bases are TGCGCCAGCAGATTGACGGGGTCAAGCTCCTACGAGCAGTACTTC. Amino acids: CASRLTGSSSYEQYF.

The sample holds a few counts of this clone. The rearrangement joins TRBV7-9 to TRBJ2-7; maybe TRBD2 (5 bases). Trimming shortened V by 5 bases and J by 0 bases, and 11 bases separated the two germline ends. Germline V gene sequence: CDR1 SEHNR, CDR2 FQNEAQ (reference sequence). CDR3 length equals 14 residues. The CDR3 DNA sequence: TGTGCCAGCAGCCAGAGCGGTAGCTCCTACGAGCAGTACTTC. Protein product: CASSQSGSSYEQYF.

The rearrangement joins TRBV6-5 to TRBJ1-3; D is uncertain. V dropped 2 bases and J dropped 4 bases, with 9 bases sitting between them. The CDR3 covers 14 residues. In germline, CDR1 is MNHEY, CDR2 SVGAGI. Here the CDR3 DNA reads TGTGCCAGCAGTTACCGGGGATCCGGAAACACCATATATTTT. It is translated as CASSYRGSGNTIYF.

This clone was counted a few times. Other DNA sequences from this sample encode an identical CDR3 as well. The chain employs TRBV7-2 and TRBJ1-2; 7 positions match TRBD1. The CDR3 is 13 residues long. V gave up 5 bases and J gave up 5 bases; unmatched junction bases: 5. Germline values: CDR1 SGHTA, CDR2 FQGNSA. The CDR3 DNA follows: TGTGCCAGCAGCCGCACAGGGGTATATGGCTACACCTTC. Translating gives CASSRTGVYGYTF.

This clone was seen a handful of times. The CDR3 DNA reads as TGCAGCGTTAACAGGGGCCCGAATGAAAAACTGTTTTTT. Its translation: CSVNRGPNEKLFF. The chain recombines TRBV29-1 with TRBJ1-4; TRBD1 matches at 7 bases. Germline trimming cut 5 bases from V and 5 bases from J; bases unmatched to any gene: 5. CDR1 is SQVTM and CDR2 is ANQGSEA in the germline V gene. The CDR3 extends over 13 amino acids.

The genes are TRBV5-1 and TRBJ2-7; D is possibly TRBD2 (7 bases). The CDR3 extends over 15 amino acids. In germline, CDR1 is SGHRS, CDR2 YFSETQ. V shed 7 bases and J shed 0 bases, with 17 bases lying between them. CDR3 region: CASSPRGGRSYEQYF. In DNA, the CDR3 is TGCGCCAGCTCTCCCCGCGGGGGCCGCTCCTACGAGCAGTACTTC.

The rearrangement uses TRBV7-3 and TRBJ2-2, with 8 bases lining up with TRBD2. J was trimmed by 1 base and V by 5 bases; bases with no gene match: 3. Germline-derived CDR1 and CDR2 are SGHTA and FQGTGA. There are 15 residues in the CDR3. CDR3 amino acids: CASSRGLVNTGELFF. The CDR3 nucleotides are TGTGCCAGCAGCAGGGGACTAGTGAACACCGGGGAGCTGTTTTTT.